This record concerns one TCR beta chain sequence. Its target is unknown. This specimen belongs to a study of T cell repertoires in cytomegalovirus infection. Looking at the study overall: Epitope selection comprised recently identified HLA-C-restricted CMV epitopes and well-studied HLA-B-restricted CMV epitopes. In public TCR beta signatures, there were indications of both CMV infection and matching HLA type. Broader study findings: Cumulative frequency (of public TCR beta family members) identified carriers of CMV plus the relevant HLA. What dominated the ex vivo response were HLA-C-restricted CMV-specific TCR beta clonotypes.

This CDR3 is 16 amino acids long. Trimming took 6 bases from V and 9 from J; bases not matched to a gene: 12. Each CDR3 protein is one row after TCRdb ran MiXCR on the reads. Among 750,000 to 950,000 distinct CDR3 sequences listed, 25% to 30% were seen once. This clonotype was obtained from a human donor in good health (CMV status not recorded). Some clones in this sample may be carry-over from other donors' samples. This chain joins TRBV12-3 or TRBV12-4 and TRBJ2-1, with 12 bases fitting TRBD1. Sample: cultured CD8+ T cells from PBMCs, taken from culture after CMV antigen stimulation. CDR3 in amino acids: CASSIRPGTGGGEQFF. CDR3 in DNA: TGTGCCAGCAGCATTCGTCCCGGGACAGGGGGCGGTGAGCAGTTCTTC.